Listed below are T cell receptor beta chains from one sample, sequenced in a study of monozygotic twins with inflammatory bowel disease. Each CDR3 protein gets one entry in TCRdb, which reprocessed the 5' RACE reads and gives no DNA. This specimen shows some 400,000 distinct CDR3 sequences; the ten leading clones hold about 2.4%. The material sequenced was blood. These receptors all come from a human donor with ulcerative colitis or Crohn's disease, or a healthy co-twin of an affected twin (not recorded which). The CDR3 runs from the conserved cysteine through the conserved F or W. Fields, in order: J gene, V gene, CDR3 protein.

TRBJ2-3	TRBV5-1	CASSSYGTAGVSDTQYF
TRBJ2-2	TRBV11-2	CASSPQRGGGELFF
TRBJ1-5	TRBV12-3/TRBV12-4	CASRLGTGNQPQHF
TRBJ2-2	TRBV20-1	CSARPRGTGELFF
TRBJ1-2	TRBV7-2	CASSPGWGGYTF
TRBJ2-1	TRBV7-2	CASSLDLALVF
TRBJ2-3	TRBV7-9	CASSADTGQHTDTQYF
TRBJ2-2	TRBV20-1	CSAARDPTPGELFF
TRBJ2-7	TRBV27	CASSLRWIAGGRGYEQYF
TRBJ1-1	TRBV4-1	CASSHPGGVNTEAFF
TRBJ2-5	TRBV5-1	CASSFLGPLSGVETQYF
TRBJ2-4	TRBV12-3/TRBV12-4	CASTIGTDENIQYF
TRBJ1-1	TRBV12-3/TRBV12-4	CASSPTGTPTEAFF
TRBJ2-5	TRBV19	CASSMGETQYF
TRBJ2-1	TRBV7-9	CASSLEAGVMNEQFF
TRBJ1-1	TRBV29-1	CSVGPEYNTEAFF
TRBJ2-3	TRBV6-2/TRBV6-3	CASSGLANTDTQYF
TRBJ1-2	TRBV18	CASSPGQGISYTF
TRBJ2-4	TRBV9	CASSSGTMGKNIQYF
TRBJ1-6	TRBV10-3	CAISVQADSPLHF
TRBJ2-3	TRBV20-1	CSARDLGSSGRAQTDTQYF
TRBJ2-5	TRBV28	CASSSSGKRETQYF
TRBJ2-3	TRBV7-2	CASSSRRFGGGTDTQYF
TRBJ1-6	TRBV3-1	CASSLHDISYSPLHF
TRBJ2-1	TRBV2	CASSGGPAGAGNEQFF
TRBJ2-3	TRBV3-1	CASSQVVGRDDTQYF
TRBJ2-7	TRBV29-1	CRPGQASSSCSHEQYF
TRBJ1-1	TRBV10-3	CAISGGVSTEAFF
TRBJ1-1	TRBV18	CASSRLQDGEAFF
TRBJ2-1	TRBV18	CASSDRGYGNEQFF
TRBJ2-5	TRBV29-1	CSVEATLWGQGETQYF
TRBJ2-7	TRBV21-1	CASSNPSGYFPAYEQYF
TRBJ1-1	TRBV6-6	CASICSGEHTEAFF
TRBJ2-2	TRBV5-6	CASSATGFDTGELFF
TRBJ2-7	TRBV11-2	CASSSLGWGTYEQYF
TRBJ2-7	TRBV7-6	CASSREEGTYEQYF
TRBJ2-7	TRBV5-1	CASSLGLAGVGEQYF
TRBJ1-5	TRBV7-7	CASRANSQGMGQPQHF
TRBJ1-2	TRBV7-2	CASSLGTPLTF
TRBJ2-2	TRBV20-1	CSAGRTGELFF
TRBJ2-3	TRBV20-1	CSAWAAGASTDTQYF